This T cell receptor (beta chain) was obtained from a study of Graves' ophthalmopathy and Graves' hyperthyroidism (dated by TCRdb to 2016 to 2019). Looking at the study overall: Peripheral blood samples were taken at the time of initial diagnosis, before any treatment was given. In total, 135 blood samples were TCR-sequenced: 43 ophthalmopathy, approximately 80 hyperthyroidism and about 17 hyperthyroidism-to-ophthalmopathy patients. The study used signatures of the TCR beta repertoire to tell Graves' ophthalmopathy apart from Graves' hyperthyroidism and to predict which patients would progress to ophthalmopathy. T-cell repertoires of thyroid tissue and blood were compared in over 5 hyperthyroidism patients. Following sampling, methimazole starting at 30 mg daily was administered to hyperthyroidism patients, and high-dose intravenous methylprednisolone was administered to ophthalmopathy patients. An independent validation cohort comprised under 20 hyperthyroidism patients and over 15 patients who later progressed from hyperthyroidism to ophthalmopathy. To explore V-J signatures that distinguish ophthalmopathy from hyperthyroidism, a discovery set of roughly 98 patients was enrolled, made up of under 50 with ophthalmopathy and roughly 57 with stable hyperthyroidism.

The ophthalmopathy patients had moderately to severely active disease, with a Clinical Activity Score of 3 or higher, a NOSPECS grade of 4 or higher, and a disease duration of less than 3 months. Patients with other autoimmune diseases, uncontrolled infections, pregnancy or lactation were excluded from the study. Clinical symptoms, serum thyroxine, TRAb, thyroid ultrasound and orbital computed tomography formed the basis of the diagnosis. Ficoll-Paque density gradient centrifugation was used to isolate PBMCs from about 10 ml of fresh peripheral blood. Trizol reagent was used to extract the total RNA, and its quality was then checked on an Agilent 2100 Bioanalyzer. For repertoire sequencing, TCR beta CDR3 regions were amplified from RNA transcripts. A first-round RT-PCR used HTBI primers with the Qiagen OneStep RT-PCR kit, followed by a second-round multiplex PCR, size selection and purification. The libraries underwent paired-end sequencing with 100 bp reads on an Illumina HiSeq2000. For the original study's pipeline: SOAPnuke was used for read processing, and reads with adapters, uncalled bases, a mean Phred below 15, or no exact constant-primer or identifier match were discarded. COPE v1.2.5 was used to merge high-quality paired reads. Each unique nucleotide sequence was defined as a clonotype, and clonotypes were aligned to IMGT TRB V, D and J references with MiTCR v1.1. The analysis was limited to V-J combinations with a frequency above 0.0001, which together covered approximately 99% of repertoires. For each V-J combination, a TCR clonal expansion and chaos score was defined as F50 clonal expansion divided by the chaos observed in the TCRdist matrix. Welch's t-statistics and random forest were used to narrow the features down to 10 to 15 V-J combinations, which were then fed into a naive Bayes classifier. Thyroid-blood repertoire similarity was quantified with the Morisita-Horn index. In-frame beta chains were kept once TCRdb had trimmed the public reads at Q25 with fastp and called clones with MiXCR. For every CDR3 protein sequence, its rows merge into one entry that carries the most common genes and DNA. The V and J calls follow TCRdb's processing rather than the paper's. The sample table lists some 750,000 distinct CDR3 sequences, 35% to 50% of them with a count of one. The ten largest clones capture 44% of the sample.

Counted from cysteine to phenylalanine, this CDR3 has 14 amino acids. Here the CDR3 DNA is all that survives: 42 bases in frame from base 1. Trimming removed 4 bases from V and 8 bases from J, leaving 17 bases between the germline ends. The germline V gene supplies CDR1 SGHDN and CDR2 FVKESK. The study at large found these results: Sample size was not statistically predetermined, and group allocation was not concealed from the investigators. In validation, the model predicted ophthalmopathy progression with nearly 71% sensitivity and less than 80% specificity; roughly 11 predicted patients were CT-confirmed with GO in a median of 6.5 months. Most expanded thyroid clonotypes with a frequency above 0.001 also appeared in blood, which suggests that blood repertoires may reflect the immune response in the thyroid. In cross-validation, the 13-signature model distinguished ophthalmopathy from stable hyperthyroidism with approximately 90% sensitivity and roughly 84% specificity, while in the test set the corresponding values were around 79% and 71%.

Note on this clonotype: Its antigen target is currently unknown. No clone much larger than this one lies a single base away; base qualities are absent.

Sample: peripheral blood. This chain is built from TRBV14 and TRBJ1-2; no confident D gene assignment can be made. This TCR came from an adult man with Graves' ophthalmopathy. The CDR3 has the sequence CASSPTTSYVGYTF. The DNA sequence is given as TGTGCCAGCAGCCCTACGACATCGTACGTCGGCTACACCTTC.